The source of this TCR beta chain is a study of CD8+ T cells in alopecia areata. V lost 4 bases to trimming and J lost 0 bases, with 15 bases between them. This CDR3 is 16 amino acids long. Germline values: CDR1 MNHEY, CDR2 SVGAGI. Concerning this clone: What it binds is not known.

In each case, RNA was isolated and then reverse transcribed into cDNA as the sequencing template. Measured with immunoSEQ multiplex PCR; TCRdb has only the in-frame clones, and not every one. The data contain approximately 280,000 clones, 58% of them singletons. Points from the study as a whole: Lesional tissue from the scalp (especially in alopecia totalis/universalis) showed higher clonality than normal scalp. There were also resident alphabeta T cells of normal skin sequenced in scalp samples.

The treatment was: oral pan-JAK inhibitor, 5-10 mg twice daily. Peripheral blood samples and lesional scalp punch biopsies were obtained from alopecia areata patients. This TCR was sampled from a human donor with alopecia areata. Specimen: CD4+ T cells sorted from blood, collected at week 24, from a patient treated with tofacitinib. This chain links TRBV6-5 with TRBJ2-5; a possible D gene is TRBD1 (5 bases). The CDR3 DNA is TGTGCCAGCAGTTTTCGCCACCAGGGCCACCAAGAGACCCAGTACTTC. Translating it yields CASSFRHQGHQETQYF.